The entry that follows covers one TCR beta chain sequence. Its antigen is currently unknown. As part of sample collection, lesional scalp punch biopsies and peripheral blood were taken from alopecia areata patients. The germline CDR1 and CDR2 sequences are SGHAT and FQNNGV. V trimming: 3 bases; J trimming: 3 bases; junction bases outside the gene matches: 5. The CDR3 covers 16 residues. The data belong to a study of CD8+ T cells in alopecia areata. Study as a whole: Tofacitinib was taken orally by treated patients, and the dose was 5 to 10 mg twice daily. The tofacitinib course ran for 6 to 18 months and was followed by 6 months off drug. Findings and limits, study-wide: Normal scalp had lower clonality than lesional scalp, with alopecia totalis/universalis lesions showing this most strongly.

RNA was extracted and reverse transcribed into cDNA as the sequencing template. Sequencing was performed with immunoSEQ multiplex PCR; in TCRdb, only in-frame clones are kept and a portion is missing. In the table there are approximately 140,000 clones, 80% to 90% of which are singletons. The material was CD8+ T cells sorted from blood, obtained at week 0. The TCR originated in a human donor with alopecia areata. This chain links TRBV11-2 with TRBJ1-3, with 10 bases aligning to TRBD1. The CDR3 reads CASSFGTGEGGNTIYF. As DNA, the CDR3 is TGTGCCAGCAGCTTCGGGACAGGGGAAGGTGGAAACACCATATATTTT.